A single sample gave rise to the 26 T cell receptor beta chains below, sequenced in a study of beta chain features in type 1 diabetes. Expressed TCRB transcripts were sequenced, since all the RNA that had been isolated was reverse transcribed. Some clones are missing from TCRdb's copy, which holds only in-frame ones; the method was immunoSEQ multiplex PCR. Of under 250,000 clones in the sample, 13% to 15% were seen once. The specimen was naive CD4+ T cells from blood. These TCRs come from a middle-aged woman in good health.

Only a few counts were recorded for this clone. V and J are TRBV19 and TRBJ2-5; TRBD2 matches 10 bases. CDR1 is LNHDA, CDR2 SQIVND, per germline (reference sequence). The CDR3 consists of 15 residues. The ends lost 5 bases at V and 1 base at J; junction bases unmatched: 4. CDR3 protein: CASSRLAGAQETQYF. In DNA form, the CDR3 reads TGTGCCAGTAGTCGGCTAGCGGGGGCCCAAGAGACCCAGTACTTC.

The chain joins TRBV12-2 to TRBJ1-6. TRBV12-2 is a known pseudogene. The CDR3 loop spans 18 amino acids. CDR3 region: CASRLVSFGGDHNSPLHF. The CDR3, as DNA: TGTGCAAGTCGCTTAGTTTCGTTCGGAGGGGACCATAATTCACCCCTCCACTTT.

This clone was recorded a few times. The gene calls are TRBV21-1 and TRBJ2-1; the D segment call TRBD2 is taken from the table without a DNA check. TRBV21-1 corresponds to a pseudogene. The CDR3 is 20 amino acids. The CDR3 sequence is CASSKGLAGNPPVTYNEQFF. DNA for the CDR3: TGTGCCAGCAGCAAAGGGCTAGCGGGGAATCCACCCGTTACCTACAATGAGCAGTTCTTC.

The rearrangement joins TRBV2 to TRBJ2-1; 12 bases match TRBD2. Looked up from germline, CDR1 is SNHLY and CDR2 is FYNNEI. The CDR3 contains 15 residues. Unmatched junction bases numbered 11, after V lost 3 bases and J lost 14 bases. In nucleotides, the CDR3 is TGTGCCAGCAGTGAGGATAGGCTAGCGGGGGGGCAGAAGTTCTTC. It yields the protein CASSEDRLAGGQKFF.

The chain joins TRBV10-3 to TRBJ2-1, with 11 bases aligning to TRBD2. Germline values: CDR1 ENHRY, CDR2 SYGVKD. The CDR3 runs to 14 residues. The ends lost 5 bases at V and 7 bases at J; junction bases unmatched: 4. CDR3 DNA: TGTGCCATCAGTACTAGCGGGGGTGAGAATGAGCAGTTCTTC. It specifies CAISTSGGENEQFF.

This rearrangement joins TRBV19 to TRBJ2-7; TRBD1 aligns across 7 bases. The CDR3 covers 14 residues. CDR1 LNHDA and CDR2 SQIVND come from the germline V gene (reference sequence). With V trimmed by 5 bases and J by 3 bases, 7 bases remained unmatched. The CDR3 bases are TGTGCCAGTAGTCTGGGACAGTGGGACTACGAGCAGTACTTC. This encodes CASSLGQWDYEQYF.

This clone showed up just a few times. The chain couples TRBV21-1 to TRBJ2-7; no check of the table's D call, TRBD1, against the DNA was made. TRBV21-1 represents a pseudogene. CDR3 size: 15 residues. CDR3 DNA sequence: TGTGCCAGCAGCTCCCAGGGTCGGGTTGCCTACGAGCAGTACTTC. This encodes CASSSQGRVAYEQYF.

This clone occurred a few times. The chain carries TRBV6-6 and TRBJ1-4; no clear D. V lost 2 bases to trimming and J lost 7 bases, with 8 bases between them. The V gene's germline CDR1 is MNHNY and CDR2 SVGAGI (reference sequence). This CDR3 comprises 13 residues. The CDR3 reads CASSYVLAEKLFF. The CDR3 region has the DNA TGTGCCAGCAGTTACGTGTTGGCTGAAAAACTGTTTTTT.

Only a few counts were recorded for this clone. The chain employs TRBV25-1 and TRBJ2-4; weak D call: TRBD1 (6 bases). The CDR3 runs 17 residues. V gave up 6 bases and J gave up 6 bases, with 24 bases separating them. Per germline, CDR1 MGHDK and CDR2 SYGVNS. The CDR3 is CASSEGARGASGNIQYF. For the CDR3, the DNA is TGTGCCAGCAGCGAAGGGGCCAGGGGAGCCTCTGGAAACATTCAGTACTTC.

The CDR3 loop is CASGRLTTNEKLFF. The DNA for the CDR3 is TGTGCCAGCGGGCGCCTGACAACTAATGAAAAACTGTTTTTT. The chain couples TRBV27 to TRBJ1-4; D remains ambiguous. The CDR3 runs 14 residues. Germline V lookup: CDR1 MNHEY, CDR2 SMNVEV (reference sequence). V lost 8 bases and J lost 0, with 10 bases in between.

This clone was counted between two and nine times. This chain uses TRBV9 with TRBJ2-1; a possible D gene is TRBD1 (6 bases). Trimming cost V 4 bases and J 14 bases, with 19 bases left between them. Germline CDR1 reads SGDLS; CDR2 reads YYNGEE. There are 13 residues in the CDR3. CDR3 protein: CASSPAPGTYEFF. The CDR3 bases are TGTGCCAGCAGCCCCGCGCCCGGGACATATGAGTTCTTC.

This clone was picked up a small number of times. The CDR3 DNA is TGTGCCAGCAAACCGTACCGGGACAGGGACTCCTACGAGCAGTACTTC. This translates into CASKPYRDRDSYEQYF. This chain joins TRBV27 and TRBJ2-7; 9 nucleotides align to TRBD1. The CDR3 runs to 16 residues. Germline CDR1 is MNHEY and CDR2 is SMNVEV (reference sequence). Trimming cost V 7 bases and J 0 bases; bases outside gene matches: 10.

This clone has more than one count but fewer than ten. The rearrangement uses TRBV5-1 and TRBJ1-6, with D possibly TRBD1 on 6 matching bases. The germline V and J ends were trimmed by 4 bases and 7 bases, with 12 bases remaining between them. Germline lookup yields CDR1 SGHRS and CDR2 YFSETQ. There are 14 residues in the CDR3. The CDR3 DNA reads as TGCGCCAGCAGCCGTCAGGGGATCAATTCACCCCTCCACTTT. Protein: CASSRQGINSPLHF.

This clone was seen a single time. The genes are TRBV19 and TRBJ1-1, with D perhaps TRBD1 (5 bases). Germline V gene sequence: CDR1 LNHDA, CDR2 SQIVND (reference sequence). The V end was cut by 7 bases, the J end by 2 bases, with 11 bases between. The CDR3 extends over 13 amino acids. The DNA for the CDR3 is TGTGCCAGTAAGGCAGGGATTAACACTGAAGCTTTCTTT. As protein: CASKAGINTEAFF.

CDR3 DNA: TGTGCCACCTCCAGTGCGGGGCTCCCTGGGACCGGGGAGCTGTTTTTT. This codes for CATSSAGLPGTGELFF. The chain combines TRBV19 with TRBJ2-2; D is perhaps TRBD2 (6 bases). This CDR3 is 16 amino acids long. Per germline, CDR1 LNHDA and CDR2 SQIVND (reference sequence). Trimming left V 10 bases short and J 5 bases short, with 23 bases between.

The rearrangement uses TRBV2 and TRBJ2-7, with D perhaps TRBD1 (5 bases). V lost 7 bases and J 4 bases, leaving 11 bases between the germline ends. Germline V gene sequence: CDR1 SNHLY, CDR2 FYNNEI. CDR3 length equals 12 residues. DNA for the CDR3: TGTGCCAGCACTCAGGGTCGGTACGAGCAGTACTTC. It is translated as CASTQGRYEQYF.

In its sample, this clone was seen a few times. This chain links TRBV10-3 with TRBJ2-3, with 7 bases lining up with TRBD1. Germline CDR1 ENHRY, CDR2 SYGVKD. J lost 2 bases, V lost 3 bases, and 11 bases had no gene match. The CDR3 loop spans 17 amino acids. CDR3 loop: CAISEQGGGPATDTQYF. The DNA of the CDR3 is TGTGCCATCAGTGAACAAGGGGGCGGTCCAGCCACAGATACGCAGTATTTT.

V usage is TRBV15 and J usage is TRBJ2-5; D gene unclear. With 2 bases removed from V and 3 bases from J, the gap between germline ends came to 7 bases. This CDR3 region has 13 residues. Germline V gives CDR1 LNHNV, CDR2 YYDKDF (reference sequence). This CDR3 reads CATSRYQEETQYF. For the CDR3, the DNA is TGTGCCACCAGCAGATATCAGGAAGAGACCCAGTACTTC.

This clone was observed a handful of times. The CDR3 DNA is TGTGCCAGCAGAGGCGGACAGGGGTCGGATACGCAGTATTTT. Its translation is CASRGGQGSDTQYF. This chain links TRBV2 with TRBJ2-3; 9 positions match TRBD1. The CDR3 is 14 amino acids. From germline, CDR1 is SNHLY and CDR2 FYNNEI. The V gene end was trimmed by 6 bases and the J gene end by 6 bases; junction bases not matched to a gene: 7. The variable domain in full, completed from reference TRBV2 and TRBJ2-3, reads EPEVTQTPSHQVTQMGQEVILRCVPISNHLYFYWYRQILGQKVEFLVSFYNNEISEKSEIFDDQFSVERPDGSNFTLKIRSTKLEDSAMYFCASRGGQGSDTQYFGPGTRLTVL.

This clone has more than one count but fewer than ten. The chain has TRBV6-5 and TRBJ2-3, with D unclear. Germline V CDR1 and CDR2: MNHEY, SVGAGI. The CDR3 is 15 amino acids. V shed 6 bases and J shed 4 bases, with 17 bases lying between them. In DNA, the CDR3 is TGTGCCAGCAGGACGACGTGGGTAGCAGCAGATACGCAGTATTTT. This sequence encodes CASRTTWVAADTQYF.

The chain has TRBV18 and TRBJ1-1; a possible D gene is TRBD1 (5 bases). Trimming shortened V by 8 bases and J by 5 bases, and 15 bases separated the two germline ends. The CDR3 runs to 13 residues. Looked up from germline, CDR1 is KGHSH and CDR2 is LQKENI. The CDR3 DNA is TGTGCCAGCCAAGGGACCGGGAGTACTGAAGCTTTCTTT. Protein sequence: CASQGTGSTEAFF.

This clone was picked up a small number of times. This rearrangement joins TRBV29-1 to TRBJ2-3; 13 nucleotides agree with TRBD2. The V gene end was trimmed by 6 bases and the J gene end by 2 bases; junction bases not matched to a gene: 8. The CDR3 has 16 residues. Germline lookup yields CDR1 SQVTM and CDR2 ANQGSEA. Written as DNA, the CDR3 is TGCAGCGTCGCCCGGGGACTAGCGGGGAACACAGATACGCAGTATTTT. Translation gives CSVARGLAGNTDTQYF.

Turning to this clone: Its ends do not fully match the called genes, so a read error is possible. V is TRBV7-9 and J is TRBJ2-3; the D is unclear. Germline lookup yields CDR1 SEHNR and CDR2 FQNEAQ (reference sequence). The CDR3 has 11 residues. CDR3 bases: TGTGCCAGCAGCCCTGAGACATTGACCTCTTTT. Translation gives CASSPETLTSF.

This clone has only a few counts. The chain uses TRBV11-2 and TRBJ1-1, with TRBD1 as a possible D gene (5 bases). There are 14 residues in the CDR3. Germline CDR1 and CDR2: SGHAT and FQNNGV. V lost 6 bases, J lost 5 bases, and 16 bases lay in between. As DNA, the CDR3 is TGTGCCAGCAGTATTACCGGGACTAGGACTGAAGCTTTCTTT. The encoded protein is CASSITGTRTEAFF. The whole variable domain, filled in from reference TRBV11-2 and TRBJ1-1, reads EAGVAQSPRYKIIEKRQSVAFWCNPISGHATLYWYQQILGQGPKLLIQFQNNGVVDDSQLPKDRFSAERLKGVDSTLKIQPAKLEDSAVYLCASSITGTRTEAFFGQGTRLTVV.

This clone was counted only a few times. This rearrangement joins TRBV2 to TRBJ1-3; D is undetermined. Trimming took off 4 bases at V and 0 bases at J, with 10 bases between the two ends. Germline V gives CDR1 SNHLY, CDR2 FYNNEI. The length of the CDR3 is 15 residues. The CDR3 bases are TGTGCCAGCAGTGTTCGGGTTCTCTCTGGAAACACCATATATTTT. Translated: CASSVRVLSGNTIYF.

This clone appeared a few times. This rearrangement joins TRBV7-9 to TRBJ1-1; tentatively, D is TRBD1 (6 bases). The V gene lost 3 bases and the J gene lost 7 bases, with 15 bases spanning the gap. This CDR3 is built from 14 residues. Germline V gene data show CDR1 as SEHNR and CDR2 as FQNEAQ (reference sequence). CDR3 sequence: CASSFSQGSSEAFF. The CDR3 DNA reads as TGTGCCAGCAGCTTTAGTCAGGGGAGCAGTGAAGCTTTCTTT.